Listed below are T cell receptor beta chains from one sample, sequenced in a study of cytomegalovirus exposure and HLA in healthy donors. The repertoire was sequenced with immunoSEQ multiplex PCR; TCRdb's copy has only in-frame clones and lacks some. The sample comprises roughly 150,000 clones, over 75% of which are singletons, and approximately 1.3% rests with the top ten. Sequencing was carried out using PBMCs. The receptor set was obtained from a man aged 50 or older in good health and CMV-seropositive. The CDR3 runs from the conserved cysteine through the conserved F or W. The order of the fields is J gene, V gene, D gene, CDR3 length, clone size, CDR3 DNA, CDR3 protein. D genes are given only for firm matches. The size of a clone is reported for some rows only, either as once, few or many, or as a class for expanded clones.

J: TRBJ2-7; V: TRBV15; D: .; length: 13; size: .; DNA: TGTGCCACCAGCAGAGGGGGGGTAGGGCAGCAGTACTTC; CDR3: CATSRGGVGQQYF
J: TRBJ2-1; V: TRBV25-1; D: TRBD2; length: 15; size: few; DNA: TGTGCCAGCAGTGGGGGACTAGCGGGGGACAATGAGCAGTTCTTC; CDR3: CASSGGLAGDNEQFF
J: TRBJ1-2; V: TRBV6-1; D: .; length: 14; size: .; DNA: TGTGCCAGCAGTGAAGCGGTCCAGAACTATGGCTACACCTTC; CDR3: CASSEAVQNYGYTF
J: TRBJ2-1; V: TRBV27; D: TRBD2; length: 20; size: .; DNA: TGTGCCAGCACACCCCCCCCCACTAGCGGGGGACTTAGCTCCTACAATGAGCAGTTCTTC; CDR3: CASTPPPTSGGLSSYNEQFF
J: TRBJ2-3; V: TRBV30; D: .; length: 13; size: .; DNA: TGTGCCTGGAGTGTAGGGGGCACAGATACGCAGTATTTT; CDR3: CAWSVGGTDTQYF
J: TRBJ1-5; V: TRBV6-1; D: .; length: 15; size: .; DNA: TGTGCCAGCAGTGAACTAGACAGGTTCAATCAGCCCCAGCATTTT; CDR3: CASSELDRFNQPQHF
J: TRBJ2-4; V: TRBV6-5; D: TRBD1; length: 14; size: .; DNA: TGTGCCAGCACTCACAAACAGGGGGTAGACATTCAGTACTTC; CDR3: CASTHKQGVDIQYF
J: TRBJ2-7; V: TRBV5-6; D: .; length: 14; size: few; DNA: TGTGCCAGCCCGAGAGGCAGCAGCTCCTACGAGCAGTACTTC; CDR3: CASPRGSSSYEQYF
J: TRBJ1-2; V: TRBV5-4; D: .; length: 14; size: .; DNA: TGTGCCAGCAGCTCTCTAGACCCCCAAGGTGGCTACACCTTC; CDR3: CASSSLDPQGGYTF
J: TRBJ2-3; V: TRBV27; D: TRBD2; length: 16; size: few; DNA: TGTGCCAGCAGTTTATCGGGACTAGCGCGAAAAGATACGCAGTATTTT; CDR3: CASSLSGLARKDTQYF
J: TRBJ2-7; V: TRBV2; D: TRBD1; length: 16; size: .; DNA: TGTGCCAGCAGTGAAGCCCAGACAGGGGCGTCCTACGAGCAGTACTTC; CDR3: CASSEAQTGASYEQYF
J: TRBJ2-5; V: TRBV7-6; D: .; length: 16; size: .; DNA: TGTGCCAGCAGCCACCAAATTACCGGACTCACGGAGACCCAGTACTTC; CDR3: CASSHQITGLTETQYF
J: TRBJ2-7; V: TRBV18; D: TRBD1; length: 17; size: .; DNA: TGTGCCAGCTCGGGAGGACAGGGGAACCCTTCTGCCTACGAGCAGTACTTC; CDR3: CASSGGQGNPSAYEQYF
J: TRBJ2-5; V: TRBV2; D: .; length: 18; size: .; DNA: TGTGCCAGCAGTGAAGGGTGGCTAGCGGACCAGAGGGGGGAGACCCAGTACTTC; CDR3: CASSEGWLADQRGETQYF
J: TRBJ2-3; V: TRBV25-1; D: .; length: 17; size: .; DNA: TGTGCCAGCAGTGGAGCGGGTGCCGTTACTAGCACAGATACGCAGTATTTT; CDR3: CASSGAGAVTSTDTQYF
J: TRBJ2-7; V: TRBV5-1; D: TRBD1; length: 14; size: few; DNA: TGCGCCAGCAGCGGCGGACAGGGTGCATACGAGCAGTACTTC; CDR3: CASSGGQGAYEQYF
J: TRBJ2-1; V: TRBV5-4; D: TRBD2; length: 16; size: .; DNA: TGTGCCAGCAGCGCTCCTAGCGGGAGGGCAGTCGATGAGCAGTTCTTC; CDR3: CASSAPSGRAVDEQFF
J: TRBJ2-3; V: TRBV9; D: .; length: 13; size: .; DNA: TGTGCCAGCAGCGTGCAGGGGGAGGTGACGCAGTATTTT; CDR3: CASSVQGEVTQYF
J: TRBJ2-7; V: TRBV27; D: TRBD2; length: 16; size: .; DNA: TGTGCCAGCAGTTCTTGGCTAGCGGGGGGCCCAGGTGAGCAGTACTTC; CDR3: CASSSWLAGGPGEQYF
J: TRBJ1-2; V: TRBV4-2; D: TRBD1; length: 17; size: .; DNA: TGTGCCAGCAGCCAAGAATTGCGAGACAGGGGGCGAAATGGCTACACCTTC; CDR3: CASSQELRDRGRNGYTF
J: TRBJ1-1; V: TRBV19; D: .; length: 13; size: .; DNA: TGTGCCAGTAGTATAGCCGTTGACACTGAAGCTTTCTTT; CDR3: CASSIAVDTEAFF
J: TRBJ2-5; V: TRBV4-3; D: .; length: 22; size: once; DNA: TGCGCCAGCAGCCCCGGACAGGGAGGGGGTCCGGGACTAGCTGGTTACAGAGAGACCCAGTACTTC; CDR3: CASSPGQGGGPGLAGYRETQYF
J: TRBJ2-5; V: TRBV19; D: .; length: 15; size: few; DNA: TGTGCCAGTAGCCCTCCGGGACACAAGAGAGAGACCCAGTACTTC; CDR3: CASSPPGHKRETQYF
J: TRBJ2-7; V: TRBV5-1; D: TRBD1; length: 16; size: .; DNA: TGCGCCAGCAGCTTGAACAGGGGGACCGGCTCCTACGAGCAGTACTTC; CDR3: CASSLNRGTGSYEQYF
J: TRBJ1-5; V: TRBV28; D: TRBD1; length: 16; size: .; DNA: TGTGCCAGCAGCCGGTCGGGACAGGGAAGACATCAGCCCCAGCATTTT; CDR3: CASSRSGQGRHQPQHF
J: TRBJ1-5; V: TRBV25-1; D: .; length: 14; size: .; DNA: TGTGCCAGCAGTGGGCGGGGGGCTAATCAGCCCCAGCATTTT; CDR3: CASSGRGANQPQHF
J: TRBJ2-3; V: TRBV18; D: .; length: 15; size: .; DNA: TGTGCCAGCTCCCTCGGGACACCTAGCACAGATACGCAGTATTTT; CDR3: CASSLGTPSTDTQYF
J: TRBJ1-5; V: TRBV19; D: TRBD1; length: 15; size: .; DNA: TGTGCCAGCCTCCCAGGGGGCGCTTACAATCAGCCCCAGCATTTT; CDR3: CASLPGGAYNQPQHF
J: TRBJ2-7; V: TRBV27; D: .; length: 16; size: .; DNA: TGTGCCAGCAGTTTTCCGGAAGTCCTAAGGAGCTACGAGCAGTACTTC; CDR3: CASSFPEVLRSYEQYF
J: TRBJ2-4; V: TRBV6-6; D: .; length: 16; size: .; DNA: TGTGCCAGCAGCCCCGGACAGACCTTAGCCAAAAACATTCAGTACTTC; CDR3: CASSPGQTLAKNIQYF
J: TRBJ1-4; V: TRBV5-4; D: TRBD1; length: 13; size: .; DNA: TGTGCCGGATCACAGGGGGAGGGTGGAAAACTGTTTTTT; CDR3: CAGSQGEGGKLFF
J: TRBJ1-4; V: TRBV5-1; D: .; length: 14; size: .; DNA: TGCGCCAGCAGCTTGCTGTCAACTAATGAAAAACTGTTTTTT; CDR3: CASSLLSTNEKLFF
J: TRBJ1-6; V: TRBV6-1; D: .; length: 14; size: .; DNA: TGTGCCAGCACCTTGGCGGGTTCGGATTCACCCCTCCACTTT; CDR3: CASTLAGSDSPLHF
J: TRBJ1-1; V: TRBV4-3; D: TRBD1; length: 17; size: .; DNA: TGCGCCAGCAGCCAAGATGAAGAACGGACAGGGGGGACTGAAGCTTTCTTT; CDR3: CASSQDEERTGGTEAFF
J: TRBJ1-6; V: TRBV5-6; D: .; length: 15; size: .; DNA: TGTGCCAGCAACCGGAGGGGCGCCGATAATTCACCCCTCCACTTT; CDR3: CASNRRGADNSPLHF
J: TRBJ1-2; V: TRBV6-1; D: .; length: 14; size: .; DNA: TGTGCCATCCGAGACCCCTCCAGGGGCTATGGCTACACCTTC; CDR3: CAIRDPSRGYGYTF
J: TRBJ1-1; V: TRBV7-9; D: .; length: 13; size: .; DNA: TGTGCCAGCAGCGTAACAAGAAACACTGAAGCTTTCTTT; CDR3: CASSVTRNTEAFF
J: TRBJ1-2; V: TRBV5-1; D: TRBD1; length: 14; size: .; DNA: TGCGCCAGCAGCGCGGGACAGGGGGGGTCGAGCTACACCTTC; CDR3: CASSAGQGGSSYTF
J: TRBJ1-2; V: TRBV6-1; D: TRBD1; length: 15; size: .; DNA: TGTGCCAGCAGGGGGGGGGCCGGGACAGGCGAAAGTTACACCTTC; CDR3: CASRGGAGTGESYTF
J: TRBJ1-5; V: TRBV4-1; D: .; length: 15; size: .; DNA: TGCGCCAGCAGCCAAGATCCAGGGCGGAGCCAGCCCCAGCATTTT; CDR3: CASSQDPGRSQPQHF
J: TRBJ1-5; V: TRBV19; D: .; length: 15; size: .; DNA: TGTGCCAGTAGTTCTACAGGTAGCAACTATCAGCCCCAGCATTTT; CDR3: CASSSTGSNYQPQHF
J: TRBJ2-4; V: TRBV18; D: TRBD1; length: 14; size: few; DNA: TGTGCCAGCTCACACAGGGGTCCCAAAAACATTCAGTACTTC; CDR3: CASSHRGPKNIQYF